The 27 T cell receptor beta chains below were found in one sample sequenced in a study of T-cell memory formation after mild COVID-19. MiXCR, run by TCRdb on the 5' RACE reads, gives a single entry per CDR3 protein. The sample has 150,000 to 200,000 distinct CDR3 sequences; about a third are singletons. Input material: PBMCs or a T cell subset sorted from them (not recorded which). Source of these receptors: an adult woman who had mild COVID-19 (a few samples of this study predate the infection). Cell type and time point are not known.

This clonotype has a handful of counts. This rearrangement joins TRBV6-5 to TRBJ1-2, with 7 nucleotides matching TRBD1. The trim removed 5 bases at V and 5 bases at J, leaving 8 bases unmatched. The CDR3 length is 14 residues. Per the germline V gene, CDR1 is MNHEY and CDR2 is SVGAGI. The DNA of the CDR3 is TGTGCCAGCAGTCGTACCGGGACAGTGTATGGCTACACCTTC. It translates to CASSRTGTVYGYTF.

CDR3 sequence: CASSPSSPLSYEQYF. CDR3 coding DNA: TGTGCCAGCAGTCCGTCGAGCCCCCTCTCTTACGAGCAGTACTTC. The V and J genes are TRBV12-3 or TRBV12-4 and TRBJ2-7; D gene ambiguous. This CDR3 is built from 15 residues. V lost 5 bases to trimming and J lost 4 bases, with 18 bases between them.

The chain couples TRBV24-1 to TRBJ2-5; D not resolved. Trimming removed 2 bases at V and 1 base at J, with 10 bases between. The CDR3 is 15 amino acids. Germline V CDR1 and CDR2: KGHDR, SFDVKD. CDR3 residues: CATSDWTASQETQYF. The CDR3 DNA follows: TGTGCCACCAGTGATTGGACGGCTTCCCAAGAGACCCAGTACTTC.

This CDR3 reads CATSDLEPNEQFF. As DNA, the CDR3 is TGTGCCACCAGTGATTTAGAACCTAATGAGCAGTTCTTC. The J gene is TRBJ2-1, the V gene TRBV24-1; D is unclear. Trimming removed 1 base from V and 7 bases from J, with 7 bases in between. This CDR3 region has 13 residues. Germline V lookup: CDR1 KGHDR, CDR2 SFDVKD.

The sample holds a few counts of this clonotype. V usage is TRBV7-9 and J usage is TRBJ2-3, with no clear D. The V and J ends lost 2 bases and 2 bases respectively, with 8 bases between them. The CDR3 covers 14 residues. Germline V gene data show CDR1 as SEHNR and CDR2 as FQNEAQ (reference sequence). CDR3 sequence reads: CASSLMQHTDTQYF. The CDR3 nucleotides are TGTGCCAGCAGCTTAATGCAGCACACAGATACGCAGTATTTT.

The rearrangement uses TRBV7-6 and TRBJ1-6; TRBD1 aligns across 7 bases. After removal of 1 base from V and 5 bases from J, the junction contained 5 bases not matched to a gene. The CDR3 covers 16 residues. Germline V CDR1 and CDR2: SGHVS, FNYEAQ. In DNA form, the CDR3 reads TGTGCCAGCAGCTTAGGCCCAAGGGGGCATAATTCACCCCTCCACTTT. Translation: CASSLGPRGHNSPLHF. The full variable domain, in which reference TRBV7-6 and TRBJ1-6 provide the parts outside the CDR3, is GAGVSQSPRYKVTKRGQDVALRCDPISGHVSLYWYRQALGQGPEFLTYFNYEAQQDKSGLPNDRFSAERPEGSISTLTIQRTEQRDSAMYRCASSLGPRGHNSPLHFGNGTRLTVT.

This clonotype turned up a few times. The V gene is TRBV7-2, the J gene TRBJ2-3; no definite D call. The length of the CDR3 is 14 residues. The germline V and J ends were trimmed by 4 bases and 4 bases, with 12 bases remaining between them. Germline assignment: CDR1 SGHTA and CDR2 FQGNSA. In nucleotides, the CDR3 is TGTGCCAGCAGCTACATTTATGAGGCAGATACGCAGTATTTT. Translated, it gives CASSYIYEADTQYF. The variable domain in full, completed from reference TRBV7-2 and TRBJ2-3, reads GAGVSQSPSNKVTEKGKDVELRCDPISGHTALYWYRQSLGQGLEFLIYFQGNSAPDKSGLPSDRFSAERTGGSVSTLTIQRTQQEDSAVYLCASSYIYEADTQYFGPGTRLTVL.

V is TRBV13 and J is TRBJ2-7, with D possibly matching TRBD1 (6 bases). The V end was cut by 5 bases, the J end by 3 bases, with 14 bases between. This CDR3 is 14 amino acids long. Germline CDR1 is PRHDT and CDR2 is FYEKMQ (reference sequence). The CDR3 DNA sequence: TGTGCCAGCAGCATGGGGGCAGGGGTCTACGAGCAGTACTTC. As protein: CASSMGAGVYEQYF.

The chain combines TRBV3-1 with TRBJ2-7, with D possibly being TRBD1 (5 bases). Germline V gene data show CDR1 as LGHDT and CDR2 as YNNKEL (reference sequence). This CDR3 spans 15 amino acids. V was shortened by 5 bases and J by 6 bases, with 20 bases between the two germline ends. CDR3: CASSAPGVGHFEQYF. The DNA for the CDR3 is TGTGCCAGCAGCGCCCCAGGTGTTGGACATTTCGAGCAGTACTTC.

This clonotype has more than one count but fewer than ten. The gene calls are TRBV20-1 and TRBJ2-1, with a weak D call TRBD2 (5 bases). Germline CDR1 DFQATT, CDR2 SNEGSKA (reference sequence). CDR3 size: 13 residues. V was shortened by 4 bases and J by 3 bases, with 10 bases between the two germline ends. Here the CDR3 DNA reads TGCAGTGCTATGAAACTAGACTACAATGAGCAGTTCTTC. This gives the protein CSAMKLDYNEQFF.

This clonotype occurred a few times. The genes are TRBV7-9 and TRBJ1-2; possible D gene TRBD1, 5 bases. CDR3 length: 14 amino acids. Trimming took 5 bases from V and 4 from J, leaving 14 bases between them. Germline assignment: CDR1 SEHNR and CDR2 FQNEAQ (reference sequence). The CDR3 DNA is TGTGCCAGCAGCCCCCCGGGGCTGGGCTATGGCTACACCTTC. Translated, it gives CASSPPGLGYGYTF.

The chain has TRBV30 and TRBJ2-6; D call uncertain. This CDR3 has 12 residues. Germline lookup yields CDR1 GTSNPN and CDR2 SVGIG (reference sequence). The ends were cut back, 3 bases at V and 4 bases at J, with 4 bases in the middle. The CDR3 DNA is TGTGCCTGGAGCCCCGGGGCCAACGTCCTGACTTTC. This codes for CAWSPGANVLTF.

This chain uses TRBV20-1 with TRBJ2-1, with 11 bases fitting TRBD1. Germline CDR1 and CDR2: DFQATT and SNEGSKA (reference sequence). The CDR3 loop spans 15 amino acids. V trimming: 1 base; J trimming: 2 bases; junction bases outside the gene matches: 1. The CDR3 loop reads CSARGGQGAYNEQFF. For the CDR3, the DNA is TGCAGTGCTAGAGGGGGACAGGGGGCCTACAATGAGCAGTTCTTC.

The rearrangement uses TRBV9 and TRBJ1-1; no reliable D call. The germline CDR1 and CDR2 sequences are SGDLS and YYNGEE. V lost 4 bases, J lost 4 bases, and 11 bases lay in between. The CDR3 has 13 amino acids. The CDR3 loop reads CASSWNSGTEAFF. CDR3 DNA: TGTGCCAGCAGCTGGAATTCGGGCACTGAAGCTTTCTTT.

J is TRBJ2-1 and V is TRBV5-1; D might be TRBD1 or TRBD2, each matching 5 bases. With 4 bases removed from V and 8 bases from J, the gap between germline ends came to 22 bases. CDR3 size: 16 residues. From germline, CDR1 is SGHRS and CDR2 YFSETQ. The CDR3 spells CASSDPGQGSTDEQFF. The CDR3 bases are TGCGCCAGCAGCGACCCGGGGCAGGGATCCACCGATGAGCAGTTCTTC. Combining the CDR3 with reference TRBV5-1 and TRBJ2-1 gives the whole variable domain KAGVTQTPRYLIKTRGQQVTLSCSPISGHRSVSWYQQTPGQGLQFLFEYFSETQRNKGNFPGRFSGRQFSNSRSEMNVSTLELGDSALYLCASSDPGQGSTDEQFFGPGTRLTVL.

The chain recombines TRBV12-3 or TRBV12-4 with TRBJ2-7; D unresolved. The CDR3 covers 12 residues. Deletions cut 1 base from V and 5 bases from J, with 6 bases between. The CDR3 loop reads CASSLVAHEQYF. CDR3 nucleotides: TGTGCCAGCAGTTTAGTCGCCCACGAGCAGTACTTC.

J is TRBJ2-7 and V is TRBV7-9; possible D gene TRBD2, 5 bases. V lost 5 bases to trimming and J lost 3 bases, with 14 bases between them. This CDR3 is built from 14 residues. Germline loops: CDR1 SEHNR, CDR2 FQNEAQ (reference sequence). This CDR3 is CASSEGPGGYEQYF. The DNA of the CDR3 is TGTGCCAGCAGCGAGGGCCCCGGCGGCTACGAGCAGTACTTC.

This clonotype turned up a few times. DNA for the CDR3: TGTGCCAGCAGAGATACTAGCTACGAGCAGTACTTC. It encodes CASRDTSYEQYF. The chain recombines TRBV6-5 with TRBJ2-7; D is perhaps TRBD2 (5 bases). The ends were cut back, 6 bases at V and 3 bases at J, with 9 bases in the middle. The CDR3 is 12 amino acids. Germline V gene sequence: CDR1 MNHEY, CDR2 SVGAGI.

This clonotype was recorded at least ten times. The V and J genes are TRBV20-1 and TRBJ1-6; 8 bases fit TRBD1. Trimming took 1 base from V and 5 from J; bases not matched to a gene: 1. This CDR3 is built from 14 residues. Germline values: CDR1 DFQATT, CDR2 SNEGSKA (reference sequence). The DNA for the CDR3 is TGCAGTGCTAGAGTGACAGGGGATAATTCACCCCTCCACTTT. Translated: CSARVTGDNSPLHF.

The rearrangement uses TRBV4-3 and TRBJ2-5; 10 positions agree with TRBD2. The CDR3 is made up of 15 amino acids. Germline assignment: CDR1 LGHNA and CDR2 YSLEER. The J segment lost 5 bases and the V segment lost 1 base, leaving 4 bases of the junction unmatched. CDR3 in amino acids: CASSQGVSGRETQYF. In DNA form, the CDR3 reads TGCGCCAGCAGCCAAGGGGTTAGCGGGAGGGAGACCCAGTACTTC.

The CDR3 loop is CASSLGDPNTGELFF. Written as DNA, the CDR3 is TGCGCCAGCAGCTTAGGGGACCCGAACACCGGGGAGCTGTTTTTT. The chain recombines TRBV5-1 with TRBJ2-2, with D possibly being TRBD1 or TRBD2 (5 bases each). Deletions cut 2 bases from V and 0 bases from J, with 8 bases between. The CDR3 spans 15 residues. Germline V gene sequence: CDR1 SGHRS, CDR2 YFSETQ.

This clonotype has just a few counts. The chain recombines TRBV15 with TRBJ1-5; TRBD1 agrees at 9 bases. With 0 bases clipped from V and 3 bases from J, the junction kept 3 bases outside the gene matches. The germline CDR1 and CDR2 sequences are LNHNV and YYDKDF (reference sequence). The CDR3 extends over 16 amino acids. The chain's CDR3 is CATSRDRDRVNQPQHF. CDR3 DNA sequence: TGTGCCACCAGCAGAGATCGGGACAGGGTCAATCAGCCCCAGCATTTT.

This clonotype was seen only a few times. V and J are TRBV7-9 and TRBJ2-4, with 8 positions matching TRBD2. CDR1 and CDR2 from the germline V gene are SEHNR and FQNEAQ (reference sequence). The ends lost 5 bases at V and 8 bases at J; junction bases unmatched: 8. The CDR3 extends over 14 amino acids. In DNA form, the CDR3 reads TGTGCCAGCAGCCTGGGGACTAGTTTGGACATTCAGTACTTC. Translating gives CASSLGTSLDIQYF.

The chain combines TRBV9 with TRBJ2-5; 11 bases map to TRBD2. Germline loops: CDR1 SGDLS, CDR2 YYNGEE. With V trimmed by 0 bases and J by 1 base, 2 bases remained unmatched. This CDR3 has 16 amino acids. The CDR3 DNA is TGTGCCAGCAGCGTAGCAACTAGCGGGGGCCAAGAGACCCAGTACTTC. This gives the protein CASSVATSGGQETQYF.

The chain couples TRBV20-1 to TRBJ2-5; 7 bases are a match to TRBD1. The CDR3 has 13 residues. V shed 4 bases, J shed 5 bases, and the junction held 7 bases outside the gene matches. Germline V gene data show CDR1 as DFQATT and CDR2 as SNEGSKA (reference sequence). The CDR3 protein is CSATTGLGETQYF. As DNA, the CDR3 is TGCAGTGCTACGACAGGGTTGGGGGAGACCCAGTACTTC.

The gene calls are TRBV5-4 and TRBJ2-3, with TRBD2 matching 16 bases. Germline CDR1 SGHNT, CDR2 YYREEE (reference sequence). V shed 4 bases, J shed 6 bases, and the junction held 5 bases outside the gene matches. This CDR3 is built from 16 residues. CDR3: CASSPGLAGGFDTQYF. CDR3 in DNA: TGTGCCAGCAGCCCGGGACTAGCGGGGGGGTTCGATACGCAGTATTTT.

In nucleotides, the CDR3 is TGTGCCAGCCCTGGGGGGAGGAACGTCAATGAGCAGTTCTTC. Translation: CASPGGRNVNEQFF. V gene TRBV5-6 combines with J gene TRBJ2-1; possibly TRBD2 for D (6 bases). V lost 7 bases and J lost 6, with 17 bases in between. Germline V gene lookup returns CDR1 SGHDT and CDR2 YYEEEE. This CDR3 is built from 14 residues.